Below are 32 T cell receptor beta chains sequenced from a single sample in a study of CD8 T cells in Susac syndrome. With random hexamers, reverse transcription was performed on about 0.45 to 1 ug of RNA. Via MiXCR, TCRdb re-called the immunoSEQ multiplex PCR reads, giving one row per CDR3 protein. The table records fewer than 140,000 distinct CDR3 sequences, around 94% of them present only once. Sequenced input: CD8+ T cells from PBMCs. These receptors were obtained from a human donor with Susac syndrome.

The gene calls are TRBV5-1 and TRBJ2-6; unclear D gene. Trimming left V 0 bases short and J 11 bases short, with 6 bases between. Germline V gene data show CDR1 as SGHRS and CDR2 as YFSETQ. This CDR3 has 12 amino acids. The CDR3 DNA reads TGCGCCAGCAGCTTGGGGAACCACGTCCTGACTTTC. This translates into CASSLGNHVLTF. Supplemented by reference TRBV5-1 and TRBJ2-6, the full variable domain reads KAGVTQTPRYLIKTRGQQVTLSCSPISGHRSVSWYQQTPGQGLQFLFEYFSETQRNKGNFPGRFSGRQFSNSRSEMNVSTLELGDSALYLCASSLGNHVLTFGAGSRLTVL.

This chain links TRBV20-1 with TRBJ1-2, with a tentative D call TRBD1 (6 bases). The germline gives CDR1 DFQATT, CDR2 SNEGSKA (reference sequence). The V and J ends lost 0 bases and 2 bases respectively, with 7 bases between them. The CDR3 is 13 residues long. CDR3 coding DNA: TGCAGTGCTAGAGATACAGGGAACTATGGCTACACCTTC. Its protein product is CSARDTGNYGYTF.

The chain has TRBV19 and TRBJ2-7; D may be TRBD1 (6 bases). Trimming took 4 bases from V and 4 from J, leaving 14 bases between them. Germline assignment: CDR1 LNHDA and CDR2 SQIVND (reference sequence). CDR3 length: 14 residues. The CDR3, as DNA: TGTGCCAGTAGTAAGGCGGACAGCTGGTACGAGCAGTACTTC. This gives the protein CASSKADSWYEQYF.

V and J are TRBV5-1 and TRBJ2-1, with a weak D call TRBD2 (7 bases). The CDR3 is made up of 14 amino acids. V shed 5 bases and J shed 5 bases, with 14 bases lying between them. The germline V gene has CDR1 SGHRS and CDR2 YFSETQ. The CDR3 spells CASSLGRGHNEQFF. Written as DNA, the CDR3 is TGCGCCAGCAGTCTGGGGCGGGGGCACAATGAGCAGTTCTTC.

The rearrangement links TRBV3-1 to TRBJ1-4; 8 bases are shared with TRBD1. In germline, CDR1 is LGHDT, CDR2 YNNKEL (reference sequence). Losses at the gene ends were 4 bases for V and 0 bases for J; bases not matched to a gene: 16. The CDR3 runs to 20 residues. The CDR3 sequence: CASSPTPGQVPSATNEKLFF. The DNA for the CDR3 is TGTGCCAGCAGCCCAACTCCGGGACAGGTGCCCTCTGCAACTAATGAAAAACTGTTTTTT.

The J gene is TRBJ2-1, the V gene TRBV13; 7 nucleotides line up with TRBD1. V gave up 5 bases and J gave up 4 bases; unmatched junction bases: 2. CDR1 and CDR2 from the germline V gene are PRHDT and FYEKMQ (reference sequence). The CDR3 contains 13 residues. The CDR3 DNA sequence: TGTGCCAGCAGCCCGGGACAGTACAATGAGCAGTTCTTC. Translation: CASSPGQYNEQFF.

The V call is TRBV20-1, the J call TRBJ2-7, with 10 bases lining up with TRBD2. Germline V gives CDR1 DFQATT, CDR2 SNEGSKA (reference sequence). The CDR3 spans 14 residues. V was clipped by 3 bases and J by 6 bases; unmatched bases: 8. CDR3 sequence: CSASLGLAGAEQYF. The CDR3 coding sequence is TGCAGTGCTAGCCTAGGGCTAGCGGGGGCCGAGCAGTACTTC.

The V gene is TRBV5-6, the J gene TRBJ2-7, with 8 bases fitting TRBD1. Germline-derived CDR1 and CDR2 are SGHDT and YYEEEE. With 4 bases clipped from V and 2 bases from J, the junction kept 5 bases outside the gene matches. The CDR3 contains 14 residues. As DNA, the CDR3 is TGTGCCAGCAGCCAGGGGGCAGGACCCTACGAGCAGTACTTC. Translating it yields CASSQGAGPYEQYF.

This chain links TRBV6-5 with TRBJ1-6; 7 nucleotides match TRBD1. The CDR3 covers 13 residues. Per the germline V gene, CDR1 is MNHEY and CDR2 is SVGAGI. After removal of 6 bases from V and 10 bases from J, the junction contained 6 bases not matched to a gene. In DNA form, the CDR3 reads TGTGCCAGCAGCCCCGACAGGGACTCACCCCTCCACTTT. Translated, it gives CASSPDRDSPLHF.

The CDR3 protein is CSAVQRGSSTDTQYF. In DNA form, the CDR3 reads TGCAGTGCCGTCCAGCGGGGGTCGAGCACAGATACGCAGTATTTT. V and J are TRBV20-1 and TRBJ2-3; 8 bases agree with TRBD2. Germline values: CDR1 DFQATT, CDR2 SNEGSKA (reference sequence). V shed 6 bases and J 0 bases; nucleotides not matched to a gene: 8. The CDR3 is made up of 15 amino acids.

The chain has TRBV14 and TRBJ2-3, with D perhaps matching TRBD2 (5 bases). Germline loops: CDR1 SGHDN, CDR2 FVKESK. V was cut by 4 bases and J by 6 bases, with 17 bases left in between. CDR3 size: 15 residues. This CDR3 is CASSLHHGPGDTQYF. The DNA of the CDR3 is TGTGCCAGCAGCCTACATCACGGGCCGGGGGATACGCAGTATTTT.

The gene calls are TRBV27 and TRBJ2-5, with TRBD1 matching 8 bases. Germline loops: CDR1 MNHEY, CDR2 SMNVEV (reference sequence). J lost 9 bases, V lost 8 bases, and 17 bases had no gene match. The CDR3 length is 15 residues. The CDR3 sequence is CASGPGATGARPQYF. The DNA of the CDR3 is TGTGCCAGCGGGCCGGGTGCGACAGGGGCACGGCCCCAGTACTTC.

The V gene is TRBV7-6, the J gene TRBJ2-7; no firm D call. CDR3 size: 13 residues. CDR1 SGHVS and CDR2 FNYEAQ come from the germline V gene. Trimming left V 1 base short and J 5 bases short, with 9 bases between. In nucleotides, the CDR3 is TGTGCCAGCAGCTTAGAGGGCGTGCACGAGCAGTACTTC. Its protein is CASSLEGVHEQYF. Variable domain in full (rest from reference TRBV7-6 and TRBJ2-7): GAGVSQSPRYKVTKRGQDVALRCDPISGHVSLYWYRQALGQGPEFLTYFNYEAQQDKSGLPNDRFSAERPEGSISTLTIQRTEQRDSAMYRCASSLEGVHEQYFGPGTRLTVT.

This clonotype has more than one count but fewer than ten. The chain is built from TRBV7-3 and TRBJ1-1; no definite D call. Germline V gene lookup returns CDR1 SGHTA and CDR2 FQGTGA. V dropped 5 bases and J dropped 0 bases, with 7 bases sitting between them. This CDR3 has 13 residues. The CDR3 DNA is TGTGCCAGCAGCCCTTCACTGAACACTGAAGCTTTCTTT. This translates into CASSPSLNTEAFF.

The chain recombines TRBV14 with TRBJ2-3, with no clear D. V shed 1 base and J shed 0 bases, with 8 bases lying between them. Germline lookup yields CDR1 SGHDN and CDR2 FVKESK. The length of the CDR3 is 15 residues. The CDR3, as DNA: TGTGCCAGCAGCCAAGGGACGGTAAGCACAGATACGCAGTATTTT. Amino acids: CASSQGTVSTDTQYF.

The J gene is TRBJ2-5, the V gene TRBV20-1, with TRBD2 as a possible D gene (6 bases). V lost 6 bases to trimming and J lost 2 bases, with 16 bases between them. CDR1 and CDR2 (germline): DFQATT, SNEGSKA (reference sequence). The CDR3 loop spans 14 amino acids. In nucleotides, the CDR3 is TGCAGTGCGGTCAACCGGGACTCTCAAGAGACCCAGTACTTC. It specifies CSAVNRDSQETQYF.

This chain connects TRBV27 to TRBJ1-5; D gene ambiguous. The CDR3 totals 16 residues. CDR1 and CDR2 (germline): MNHEY, SMNVEV (reference sequence). V gave up 5 bases and J gave up 2 bases, with 16 bases separating them. The CDR3 nucleotides read TGTGCCAGCAGTAGTGTCGGGGAATTGCGCAATCAGCCCCAGCATTTT. Its protein is CASSSVGELRNQPQHF.

The V gene is TRBV6-5, the J gene TRBJ2-3; 11 bases are shared with TRBD2. After removal of 7 bases from V and 0 bases from J, the junction contained 9 bases not matched to a gene. This CDR3 has 17 amino acids. Germline assignment: CDR1 MNHEY and CDR2 SVGAGI. CDR3 bases: TGTGCCAGCATTCTACTAGCGGGGGTCTCTAGCACAGATACGCAGTATTTT. Translation gives CASILLAGVSSTDTQYF.

V gene TRBV3-1 combines with J gene TRBJ2-1, with D hard to call. The CDR3 loop spans 16 amino acids. V was pared by 1 base and J by 4 bases, with 14 bases between. Germline lookup yields CDR1 LGHDT and CDR2 YNNKEL (reference sequence). The CDR3 DNA sequence: TGTGCCAGCAGCCAAGTACTGGCGGCCCCTTACAATGAGCAGTTCTTC. Translation: CASSQVLAAPYNEQFF.

The chain employs TRBV9 and TRBJ1-6; D is undetermined. The CDR3 has 15 amino acids. Trimming pared 0 bases from V and 0 bases from J, leaving 4 bases between. Per germline, CDR1 SGDLS and CDR2 YYNGEE. Written as DNA, the CDR3 is TGTGCCAGCAGCGTAGGGGGCTCCTATAATTCACCCCTCCACTTT. It yields the protein CASSVGGSYNSPLHF.

As DNA, the CDR3 is TGTGCCACCAGCACCGCGTGGGGGGAGGCCAATGAGCAGTTCTTC. Translating gives CATSTAWGEANEQFF. The rearrangement joins TRBV15 to TRBJ2-1, with D possibly matching TRBD2 (6 bases). The germline V and J ends were trimmed by 4 bases and 6 bases, with 16 bases remaining between them. CDR1 and CDR2 (germline): LNHNV, YYDKDF (reference sequence). The CDR3 covers 15 residues.

The chain employs TRBV3-1 and TRBJ2-1; 10 bases fit TRBD2. This CDR3 is built from 16 residues. Germline V gene data show CDR1 as LGHDT and CDR2 as YNNKEL (reference sequence). V was pared by 10 bases and J by 5 bases, with 14 bases of the junction left unmatched. The DNA of the CDR3 is TGTGCCACCAAGCCCAGCCTAGCGGGGGCTCACAATGAGCAGTTCTTC. This sequence encodes CATKPSLAGAHNEQFF.

The chain combines TRBV4-3 with TRBJ1-1; D unresolved. The germline gives CDR1 LGHNA, CDR2 YSLEER. With 0 bases removed from V and 1 base from J, the gap between germline ends came to 12 bases. CDR3 length equals 16 residues. In DNA, the CDR3 is TGCGCCAGCAGCCAAGATTCTACCCCCAGGAACACTGAAGCTTTCTTT. Protein: CASSQDSTPRNTEAFF.

The DNA for the CDR3 is TGTGCCAGCAGCGTCTCCCTAGCAACCAAAAACATTCAGTACTTC. It is translated as CASSVSLATKNIQYF. This sequence joins TRBV7-2 and TRBJ2-4; perhaps TRBD2 as D (5 bases). CDR3 length equals 15 residues. V was trimmed by 5 bases and J by 2 bases, leaving 13 bases between them. Germline assignment: CDR1 SGHTA and CDR2 FQGNSA.

The chain couples TRBV15 to TRBJ2-1; 7 positions agree with TRBD2. The CDR3 consists of 14 residues. Germline assignment: CDR1 LNHNV and CDR2 YYDKDF (reference sequence). The V segment lost 1 base and the J segment 8 bases; nucleotides outside the gene matches: 5. Here the CDR3 DNA reads TGTGCCACCAGCAGAGTCGGGGGAGGGGATGAGCAGTTCTTC. Amino acids: CATSRVGGGDEQFF.

The rearrangement joins TRBV12-3 or TRBV12-4 to TRBJ2-1; a weak D match, TRBD2 (5 bases). The CDR3 contains 11 residues. V was shortened by 3 bases and J by 13 bases, with 10 bases between the two germline ends. The CDR3 protein is CASSLTIYQFF. The CDR3 region has the DNA TGTGCCAGCAGTTTGACTATTTATCAGTTCTTC.

The chain couples TRBV27 to TRBJ1-5; D remains unclear. This CDR3 has 13 amino acids. Trimming removed 6 bases from V and 6 bases from J, with 12 bases in between. CDR1 MNHEY and CDR2 SMNVEV come from the germline V gene (reference sequence). The CDR3 sequence: CASSIDARQPQHF. As DNA, the CDR3 is TGTGCCAGCAGCATTGACGCCCGTCAGCCCCAGCATTTT.

The J gene is TRBJ2-3, the V gene TRBV20-1; maybe TRBD1 (5 bases). The germline CDR1 and CDR2 sequences are DFQATT and SNEGSKA (reference sequence). The CDR3 sequence is 16 residues long. Trimming took 3 bases from V and 2 from J, leaving 18 bases between them. For the CDR3, the DNA is TGCAGTGCTAGTGATGATAACAGGCTTTACACAGATACGCAGTATTTT. Amino acid sequence: CSASDDNRLYTDTQYF.

The CDR3 region is CASSPGTSGAQETQYF. The CDR3 bases are TGTGCCAGCAGCCCCGGGACTAGCGGTGCCCAAGAGACCCAGTACTTC. The rearrangement uses TRBV6-1 and TRBJ2-5; TRBD2 agrees at 11 bases. Germline values: CDR1 MNHNS, CDR2 SASEGT. The V gene end was trimmed by 6 bases and the J gene end by 1 base; junction bases not matched to a gene: 7. The CDR3 extends over 16 amino acids.

The chain has TRBV13 and TRBJ2-3; D is perhaps TRBD1 (5 bases). Germline-derived CDR1 and CDR2 are PRHDT and FYEKMQ (reference sequence). This CDR3 region has 15 residues. V was pared by 0 bases and J by 0 bases, with 7 bases between. The CDR3 DNA reads as TGTGCCAGCAGCTTAGGGGGGCTCAGCACAGATACGCAGTATTTT. This encodes CASSLGGLSTDTQYF.

This clonotype is a singleton in its sample. This chain links TRBV29-1 with TRBJ2-2; D is perhaps TRBD2 (6 bases). CDR1 is SQVTM, CDR2 ANQGSEA, per germline. V gave up 7 bases and J gave up 1 base, with 13 bases separating them. The CDR3 is 14 amino acids. Written as DNA, the CDR3 is TGCAGCGCTGCTAGCGAGGTGAACACCGGGGAGCTGTTTTTT. Its protein is CSAASEVNTGELFF.

This rearrangement joins TRBV6-2 or TRBV6-3 to TRBJ2-1; TRBD2 matches 16 bases. With V trimmed by 6 bases and J by 6 bases, 8 bases remained unmatched. Germline CDR1 MNHEY, CDR2 SVGEGT. The CDR3 runs to 17 residues. The CDR3, as DNA: TGTGCCAGCAGCCCGGGACTAGCGGGGGGGCTGGTCAATGAGCAGTTCTTC. This translates into CASSPGLAGGLVNEQFF.